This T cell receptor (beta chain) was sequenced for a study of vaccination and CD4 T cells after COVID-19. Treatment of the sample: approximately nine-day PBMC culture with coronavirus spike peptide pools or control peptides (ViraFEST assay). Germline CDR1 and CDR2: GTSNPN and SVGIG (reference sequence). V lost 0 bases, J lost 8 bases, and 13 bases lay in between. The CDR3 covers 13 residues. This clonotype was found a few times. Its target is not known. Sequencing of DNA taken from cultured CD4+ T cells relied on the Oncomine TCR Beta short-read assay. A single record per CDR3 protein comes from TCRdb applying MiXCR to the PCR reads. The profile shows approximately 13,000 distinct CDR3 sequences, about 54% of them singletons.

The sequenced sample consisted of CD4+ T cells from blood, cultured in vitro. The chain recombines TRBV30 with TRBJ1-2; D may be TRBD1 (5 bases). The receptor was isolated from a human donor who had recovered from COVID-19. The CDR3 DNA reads TGTGCCTGGAGTGTACATTTGGGGGTGGGCTACACCTTC. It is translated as CAWSVHLGVGYTF.